One sample yielded the 9 T cell receptor beta chains listed below, sequenced in a study of control samples from healthy donors and cancer patients. The data were produced by immunoSEQ multiplex PCR, yet TCRdb's version contains in-frame clones alone and is incomplete. The sample carries 120,000 to 150,000 clones, roughly 90% recorded once. The sequencing input was blood. The receptor set was obtained from a man aged 25-45 years in good health.

The count of this clone is one. V gene TRBV12-3 or TRBV12-4 combines with J gene TRBJ2-1; no reliable D call. V was clipped by 6 bases and J by 0 bases, with 6 bases between them. CDR3 length: 13 residues. CDR3 sequence (DNA): TGTGCCAGCAGGGGAAGCTCCTACAATGAGCAGTTCTTC. Its protein product is CASRGSSYNEQFF.

This chain uses TRBV7-8 with TRBJ2-3, with a weak D call TRBD1 (6 bases). V was shortened by 1 base and J by 2 bases, with 16 bases between the two germline ends. The CDR3 totals 17 residues. CDR1 SGHVS and CDR2 FQNEAQ come from the germline V gene. As DNA, the CDR3 is TGTGCCAGCAGCTTAGATCTAGGACAGAAGAACACAGATACGCAGTATTTT. It is translated as CASSLDLGQKNTDTQYF.

This chain uses TRBV2 with TRBJ2-3; the D gene is possibly TRBD2 (6 bases). Deletions cut 6 bases from V and 1 base from J, with 20 bases between. CDR3 length: 17 amino acids. Germline-derived CDR1 and CDR2 are SNHLY and FYNNEI. CDR3 nucleotides: TGTGCCAGCAGCGGACTACGAGGGGCGCGAGGCACAGATACGCAGTATTTT. Encoded protein: CASSGLRGARGTDTQYF.

The count of this clone is one. J is TRBJ2-1 and V is TRBV24-1; possibly TRBD1 for D (5 bases). The V and J ends lost 0 bases and 7 bases respectively, with 12 bases between them. The CDR3 covers 15 residues. Germline V gene sequence: CDR1 KGHDR, CDR2 SFDVKD. CDR3 protein: CATSDLYQGKNEQFF. The DNA for the CDR3 is TGTGCCACCAGTGATTTGTATCAGGGTAAGAATGAGCAGTTCTTC.

This clone was seen only once. The chain uses TRBV4-1 and TRBJ1-2, with unresolved D. Germline CDR1 MGHRA, CDR2 YSYEKL. Trimming took 0 bases from V and 4 from J, leaving 3 bases between them. This CDR3 spans 12 amino acids. In DNA, the CDR3 is TGCGCCAGCAGCCAAGAGTCCTATGGCTACACCTTC. Translation gives CASSQESYGYTF.

V is TRBV5-1 and J is TRBJ2-2; 10 bases align to TRBD2. The ends lost 4 bases at V and 3 bases at J; junction bases unmatched: 9. The CDR3 spans 17 residues. Germline values: CDR1 SGHRS, CDR2 YFSETQ. The CDR3 is CASSLIWTSGYTGELFF. The DNA for the CDR3 is TGCGCCAGCAGCCTGATTTGGACTAGCGGATACACCGGGGAGCTGTTTTTT.

The genes are TRBV12-3 or TRBV12-4 and TRBJ2-1; D is perhaps TRBD1 or TRBD2 (6 bases each). Deletions cut 6 bases from V and 15 bases from J, with 15 bases between. The CDR3 loop spans 11 amino acids. The CDR3 region has the DNA TGTGCCAGCAGAGAGTCGGGGGCACCGTTCTTC. Protein sequence: CASRESGAPFF.

The chain uses TRBV7-2 and TRBJ2-3; 7 bases match TRBD2. CDR3 length: 18 residues. V dropped 1 base and J dropped 1; count of bases not matched to a gene: 11. Germline CDR1 is SGHTA and CDR2 is FQGNSA. CDR3 bases: TGTGCCAGCAGCTTAGTTCCGGGAGGCCTTTCACGCACAGATACGCAGTATTTT. Translation: CASSLVPGGLSRTDTQYF.

The chain combines TRBV20-1 with TRBJ1-1; perhaps TRBD1 as D (5 bases). The V end lost 6 bases, the J end lost 10 bases, and 15 bases lay between the germline ends. Germline V gene lookup returns CDR1 DFQATT and CDR2 SNEGSKA (reference sequence). There are 11 residues in the CDR3. CDR3 residues: CSALGGERAFF. CDR3 coding DNA: TGCAGTGCCCTGGGGGGGGAAAGAGCTTTCTTT.